Shown below are 25 T cell receptor beta chains from a single sample sequenced in a study of T cells in pancreatic ductal adenocarcinoma. The repertoire was sequenced with immunoSEQ multiplex PCR; TCRdb's copy has only in-frame clones and lacks some. The sample holds 4,500 or so clones, 68% seen once. Surgery without prior neoadjuvant therapy was the treatment of the selected pancreatic ductal adenocarcinoma patients. The source material was pancreatic tumor tissue. These receptors all come from a human donor with pancreatic ductal adenocarcinoma.

This clone was detected only a few times. This chain connects TRBV5-1 to TRBJ1-5; 7 bases agree with TRBD1. This CDR3 comprises 15 residues. The germline V gene encodes CDR1 SGHRS and CDR2 YFSETQ. The V and J ends lost 4 bases and 6 bases, in that order; junction bases with no gene match: 10. CDR3 amino acids: CASSLTGDGTQPQHF. The DNA for the CDR3 is TGCGCCAGCAGCCTCACAGGGGACGGAACTCAGCCCCAGCATTTT. The full variable domain, rest sourced from reference TRBV5-1 and TRBJ1-5, is KAGVTQTPRYLIKTRGQQVTLSCSPISGHRSVSWYQQTPGQGLQFLFEYFSETQRNKGNFPGRFSGRQFSNSRSEMNVSTLELGDSALYLCASSLTGDGTQPQHFGDGTRLSIL.

V is TRBV5-1 and J is TRBJ1-6; D possibly corresponds to TRBD1 (6 bases). The CDR3 is 16 amino acids. Germline CDR1 and CDR2: SGHRS and YFSETQ. V was cut by 0 bases and J by 0 bases, with 7 bases left in between. CDR3 loop: CASSLGGGSYNSPLHF. The CDR3 DNA follows: TGCGCCAGCAGCTTGGGAGGGGGCTCCTATAATTCACCCCTCCACTTT.

This chain joins TRBV30 and TRBJ1-2; possibly TRBD1 for D (5 bases). Looked up from germline, CDR1 is GTSNPN and CDR2 is SVGIG (reference sequence). The CDR3 has 14 amino acids. V was pared by 3 bases and J by 0 bases, with 11 bases between. The CDR3 reads CAWRLGPPNYGYTF. The CDR3 nucleotides read TGTGCCTGGAGGCTGGGGCCCCCTAACTATGGCTACACCTTC.

In this sample, this clone is large (0.1 to 1%). This chain links TRBV7-2 with TRBJ2-3, with D perhaps matching TRBD1 (6 bases). CDR3 length: 15 amino acids. The V end lost 4 bases, the J end lost 2 bases, and 13 bases lay between the germline ends. From germline, CDR1 is SGHTA and CDR2 FQGNSA. The CDR3 region has the DNA TGTGCCAGCAGCTACGGACAGATGCCCACAGATACGCAGTATTTT. This codes for CASSYGQMPTDTQYF.

V gene TRBV4-1 combines with J gene TRBJ2-5; TRBD2 matches 12 bases. The CDR3 runs to 16 residues. The J segment lost 6 bases and the V segment lost 1 base, leaving 6 bases of the junction unmatched. Germline CDR1 MGHRA, CDR2 YSYEKL. CDR3 in DNA: TGCGCCAGCAGCCAAGTGACTAGCGGGAGCGGAAAGACCCAGTACTTC. Translating it yields CASSQVTSGSGKTQYF.

The chain carries TRBV27 and TRBJ2-3; 7 bases map to TRBD1. The CDR3 has 14 amino acids. V lost 5 bases and J lost 3; bases outside the gene matches: 5. Germline CDR1 reads MNHEY; CDR2 reads SMNVEV (reference sequence). CDR3 DNA: TGTGCCAGCAGTCCAGACAGGGCAACAGATACGCAGTATTTT. It translates to CASSPDRATDTQYF.

In this sample, this clone turned up once. The chain recombines TRBV5-1 with TRBJ1-1, with TRBD1 matching 7 bases. This CDR3 comprises 14 residues. Trimming cost V 0 bases and J 4 bases; bases outside gene matches: 3. CDR1 is SGHRS, CDR2 YFSETQ, per germline. This CDR3 is CASSLVAGGTEAFF. CDR3 in DNA: TGCGCCAGCAGCTTGGTCGCAGGGGGCACTGAAGCTTTCTTT.

This clone was seen a few times. This chain joins TRBV6-1 and TRBJ2-7; the D is unclear. In germline, CDR1 is MNHNS, CDR2 SASEGT. V lost 6 bases to trimming and J lost 2 bases, with 11 bases between them. The CDR3 covers 13 residues. CDR3 residues: CASREEPPYEQYF. CDR3 bases: TGTGCCAGCAGAGAGGAGCCCCCCTACGAGCAGTACTTC.

This clone was seen more than once but under ten times. The chain has TRBV5-1 and TRBJ2-7, with no clear D. Trimming cost V 0 bases and J 2 bases, with 12 bases left between them. This CDR3 is built from 15 residues. Germline V gene lookup returns CDR1 SGHRS and CDR2 YFSETQ. The CDR3 reads CASSLEAPKAYEQYF. The CDR3, as DNA: TGCGCCAGCAGCTTGGAAGCCCCGAAGGCCTACGAGCAGTACTTC.

This clone was counted a few times. The chain has TRBV7-2 and TRBJ2-3; 9 bases fit TRBD2. CDR3 size: 16 residues. V lost 8 bases, J lost 2 bases, and 11 bases stayed unmatched. In germline, CDR1 is SGHTA, CDR2 FQGNSA. In nucleotides, the CDR3 is TGTGCCAGCCGTTCAACTAGCGGGCTGCCCACAGATACGCAGTATTTT. Its translation: CASRSTSGLPTDTQYF.

V and J are TRBV11-2 and TRBJ2-5, with unresolved D. Trimming removed 2 bases from V and 2 bases from J, with 9 bases in between. Per the germline V gene, CDR1 is SGHAT and CDR2 is FQNNGV. The CDR3 length is 14 residues. The CDR3 DNA reads as TGTGCCAGCAGCTTATCCCAGGCTCAAGAGACCCAGTACTTC. It yields the protein CASSLSQAQETQYF.

This clone has only a few counts. The rearrangement uses TRBV5-5 and TRBJ1-2, with D perhaps matching TRBD1 (6 bases). Per the germline V gene, CDR1 is SGHKS and CDR2 is YYEKEE (reference sequence). The CDR3 spans 13 residues. With 0 bases removed from V and 5 bases from J, the gap between germline ends came to 8 bases. The CDR3 nucleotides read TGTGCCAGCAGCTTGGACAGGGTATATGGCTACACCTTC. Its protein is CASSLDRVYGYTF.

The J gene is TRBJ2-2, the V gene TRBV6-5; 8 nucleotides agree with TRBD1. V gave up 6 bases and J gave up 12 bases; unmatched junction bases: 12. Germline CDR1 MNHEY, CDR2 SVGAGI. The CDR3 loop spans 14 amino acids. The CDR3 sequence: CASSRRTGTPKLFF. Here the CDR3 DNA reads TGTGCCAGCAGCCGCAGGACAGGGACCCCGAAGCTGTTTTTT.

The V gene is TRBV18, the J gene TRBJ2-7; D remains ambiguous. V was clipped by 0 bases and J by 10 bases, with 16 bases between them. This CDR3 spans 14 amino acids. Germline CDR1 and CDR2: KGHSH and LQKENI. The CDR3 is CASSPPPPSSFQYF. CDR3 nucleotides: TGTGCCAGCTCACCACCCCCTCCCAGCAGTTTTCAGTACTTC.

As for this clone: This same CDR3 is encoded by further DNA sequences in the sample. The CDR3 DNA sequence: TGTGCCAGCACCCTTAATACTGAAGCTTTCTTT. It codes for CASTLNTEAFF. This chain connects TRBV6-1 to TRBJ1-1; no firm D call. V was clipped by 7 bases and J by 5 bases, with 8 bases between them. Germline assignment: CDR1 MNHNS and CDR2 SASEGT. CDR3 size: 11 residues.

The chain combines TRBV5-1 with TRBJ2-6; D is perhaps TRBD1 (6 bases). Germline lookup yields CDR1 SGHRS and CDR2 YFSETQ. The CDR3 contains 17 residues. V was cut by 1 base and J by 1 base, with 12 bases left in between. DNA for the CDR3: TGCGCCAGCAGCTTGTGGACAGCCGCTTCTGGGGCCAACGTCCTGACTTTC. Encoded protein: CASSLWTAASGANVLTF.

As DNA, the CDR3 is TGTGCCAGCAGACTAATGTCAGATACGCAGTATTTT. Its translation: CASRLMSDTQYF. V usage is TRBV7-8 and J usage is TRBJ2-3; D remains ambiguous. This CDR3 spans 12 amino acids. CDR1 is SGHVS, CDR2 FQNEAQ, per germline. The ends were cut back, 6 bases at V and 4 bases at J, with 8 bases in the middle.

In regard to this clone: The identical CDR3 is also encoded by other nucleotide sequences in the sample. This chain joins TRBV15 and TRBJ2-1; D possibly matches TRBD1 or TRBD2 (5 bases each). The germline CDR1 and CDR2 sequences are LNHNV and YYDKDF (reference sequence). V was shortened by 1 base and J by 2 bases, with 18 bases between the two germline ends. CDR3 length equals 18 residues. The DNA of the CDR3 is TGTGCCACCAGCAGAGGTGGAGTTAGGGGACGGGCCTACAATGAGCAGTTCTTC. It codes for CATSRGGVRGRAYNEQFF.

The genes are TRBV5-1 and TRBJ1-1; D is perhaps TRBD1 (6 bases). The CDR3 loop spans 13 amino acids. V lost 7 bases and J lost 1, with 11 bases in between. The germline V gene has CDR1 SGHRS and CDR2 YFSETQ. DNA for the CDR3: TGCGCCAGCGCCGGACAGCCGAACACTGAAGCTTTCTTT. Residues: CASAGQPNTEAFF.

This sequence joins TRBV6-1 and TRBJ2-1, with D hard to call. The germline CDR1 and CDR2 sequences are MNHNS and SASEGT. CDR3 size: 13 residues. V lost 5 bases and J lost 4, with 9 bases in between. This CDR3 is CASSFYGYNEQFF. CDR3 DNA: TGTGCCAGCAGTTTCTACGGGTACAATGAGCAGTTCTTC.

V usage is TRBV2 and J usage is TRBJ1-5; 7 positions agree with TRBD1. Germline assignment: CDR1 SNHLY and CDR2 FYNNEI. This CDR3 contains 13 residues. With V trimmed by 6 bases and J by 3 bases, 2 bases remained unmatched. The CDR3 nucleotides read TGTGCCAGCAGAGACAGGGACAATCAGCCCCAGCATTTT. It translates to CASRDRDNQPQHF.

This sequence joins TRBV7-2 and TRBJ1-5; 9 nucleotides agree with TRBD1. The CDR3 length is 15 residues. Trimming removed 2 bases from V and 2 bases from J; junction bases left unmatched: 1. The germline CDR1 and CDR2 sequences are SGHTA and FQGNSA. This CDR3 is CASSLRTGGNQPQHF. The CDR3 DNA reads as TGTGCCAGCAGCTTACGGACAGGGGGCAATCAGCCCCAGCATTTT. The variable domain in full, with the rest retrieved from reference TRBV7-2 and TRBJ1-5, is GAGVSQSPSNKVTEKGKDVELRCDPISGHTALYWYRQSLGQGLEFLIYFQGNSAPDKSGLPSDRFSAERTGGSVSTLTIQRTQQEDSAVYLCASSLRTGGNQPQHFGDGTRLSIL.

The J gene is TRBJ2-6, the V gene TRBV6-1, with unresolved D. The length of the CDR3 is 15 residues. The V and J ends lost 7 bases and 0 bases respectively, with 10 bases between them. The germline V gene encodes CDR1 MNHNS and CDR2 SASEGT. DNA of the CDR3: TGTGCCAGCACCTCTACCCACTCTGGGGCCAACGTCCTGACTTTC. This gives the protein CASTSTHSGANVLTF.

This chain uses TRBV6-5 with TRBJ1-2, with unresolved D. CDR3 length equals 12 residues. V was shortened by 4 bases and J by 7 bases, with 10 bases between the two germline ends. Germline lookup yields CDR1 MNHEY and CDR2 SVGAGI. CDR3 sequence: CASSWEGRGYTF. The CDR3 coding sequence is TGTGCCAGCAGTTGGGAGGGTCGTGGCTACACCTTC.

The CDR3 sequence: CASIGKGSDYEQYF. CDR3 bases: TGTGCCAGCATTGGCAAGGGGAGTGACTACGAGCAGTACTTC. V and J are TRBV28 and TRBJ2-7; possibly TRBD1 or TRBD2 for D (5 bases each). The CDR3 consists of 14 residues. V shed 7 bases and J shed 3 bases, with 16 bases lying between them. The germline gives CDR1 MDHEN, CDR2 SYDVKM.